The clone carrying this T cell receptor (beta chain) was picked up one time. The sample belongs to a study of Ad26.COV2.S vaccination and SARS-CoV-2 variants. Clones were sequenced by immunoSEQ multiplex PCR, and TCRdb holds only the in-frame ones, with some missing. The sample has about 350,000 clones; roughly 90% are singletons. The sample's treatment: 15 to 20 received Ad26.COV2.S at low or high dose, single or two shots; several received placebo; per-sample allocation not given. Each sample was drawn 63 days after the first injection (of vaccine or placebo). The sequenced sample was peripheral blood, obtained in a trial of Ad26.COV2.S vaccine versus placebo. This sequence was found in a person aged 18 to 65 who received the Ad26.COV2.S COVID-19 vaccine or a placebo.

CDR3 loop: CATSSGDLKAVETQYF. The CDR3 DNA reads as TGTGCCACCAGCAGTGGGGACTTAAAGGCCGTCGAGACCCAGTACTTC. This rearrangement joins TRBV15 to TRBJ2-5; D may be TRBD2 (6 bases). Germline lookup yields CDR1 LNHNV and CDR2 YYDKDF (reference sequence). V was shortened by 3 bases and J by 5 bases, with 19 bases between the two germline ends. This CDR3 is 16 amino acids long.